The next 26 T cell receptor beta chains were all read from a single sample in a study of human CD8 memory T cell subsets. UMI-labeled 5' RACE yielded the TCR beta libraries. TCRdb reworked the 5' RACE reads into one entry per CDR3 protein, no DNA. The ten most abundant clones cover over 20% of a sample with more than 5,500 distinct CDR3 sequences. TPEX denoted exhausted-like, CCR7+ PD-1+ TIGIT+ early memory CD8+ T cells. What was sequenced was CD8+ T cells from PBMCs. The receptors shown here come from a human donor in good health.

The V and J genes are TRBV4-1 and TRBJ2-5; TCRdb lists TRBD2, though no DNA is available to test this call. Per the germline V gene, CDR1 is MGHRA and CDR2 is YSYEKL. CDR3 length: 15 residues. The CDR3 reads CASSQSPATQETQYF.

The chain uses TRBV29-1 and TRBJ2-7; TCRdb reports TRBD2, a call that lacks DNA to check it against. Germline CDR1 is SQVTM and CDR2 is ANQGSEA. The CDR3 length is 15 residues. The CDR3 loop reads CSVRGLLAGGPEQYF.

The CDR3 loop reads CASSPYLAPGELFF. V is TRBV5-5 and J is TRBJ2-2; TCRdb names TRBD2, which stays unverified in the absence of DNA. CDR3 length equals 14 residues. The V gene's germline CDR1 is SGHKS and CDR2 YYEKEE (reference sequence).

The chain employs TRBV28 and TRBJ2-7. This CDR3 spans 19 amino acids. The germline gives CDR1 MDHEN, CDR2 SYDVKM. The CDR3: CASSLFTRKRLTSSYEQYF. The whole variable domain, remainder taken from reference TRBV28 and TRBJ2-7, is DVKVTQSSRYLVKRTGEKVFLECVQDMDHENMFWYRQDPGLGLRLIYFSYDVKMKEKGDIPEGYSVSREKKERFSLILESASTNQTSMYLCASSLFTRKRLTSSYEQYFGPGTRLTVT.

This clonotype is called large (0.1 to 1%) based on its frequency. The V gene is TRBV20-1, the J gene TRBJ2-7; TCRdb gives TRBD1 as the D gene, but with no DNA this cannot be confirmed. This CDR3 region has 14 residues. CDR1 is DFQATT, CDR2 SNEGSKA, per germline (reference sequence). The CDR3 reads CSAGTRDNYYEQYF.

The rearrangement uses TRBV6-5 and TRBJ1-6. Per the germline V gene, CDR1 is MNHEY and CDR2 is SVGAGI. This CDR3 contains 14 residues. CDR3 loop: CASRKRDYNSPLHF.

In terms of frequency, this clonotype is medium-sized (0.01 to 0.1%). The chain couples TRBV29-1 to TRBJ1-6; the TCRdb call, TRBD1, lacks DNA for checking. The CDR3 is 15 amino acids. The germline gives CDR1 SQVTM, CDR2 ANQGSEA. The CDR3 loop is CSAKTGFVDNSPLHF.

The chain couples TRBV30 to TRBJ2-1; TCRdb's D call, TRBD2, is unchecked because there is no DNA. Germline values: CDR1 GTSNPN, CDR2 SVGIG (reference sequence). This CDR3 is built from 17 residues. CDR3 sequence: CAWGPGLAGGPGNEQFF.

This chain links TRBV7-2 with TRBJ2-4. This CDR3 has 15 amino acids. Germline assignment: CDR1 SGHTA and CDR2 FQGNSA. This CDR3 reads CASSQPVLAKNIQYF.

V usage is TRBV7-3 and J usage is TRBJ2-2; the D gene TCRdb calls, TRBD1, cannot be checked with no DNA. The CDR3 is 13 residues long. Germline V gives CDR1 SGHTA, CDR2 FQGTGA. The CDR3 sequence is CASSQDRAGELFF.

The chain recombines TRBV20-1 with TRBJ2-7. Germline V gene lookup returns CDR1 DFQATT and CDR2 SNEGSKA (reference sequence). CDR3 length: 14 residues. The CDR3 is CSARDKRDLYEQYF.

The rearrangement links TRBV4-1 to TRBJ2-7. This CDR3 has 11 amino acids. Looked up from germline, CDR1 is MGHRA and CDR2 is YSYEKL. CDR3: CASSHRSEQYF.

The chain employs TRBV19 and TRBJ2-5; TCRdb calls TRBD1, which cannot be checked without DNA. The CDR3 loop spans 15 amino acids. Germline CDR1 and CDR2: LNHDA and SQIVND (reference sequence). The chain's CDR3 is CASTPGISGGETQYF.

This chain connects TRBV29-1 to TRBJ2-7; TCRdb returns TRBD1, unconfirmable since there is no DNA. Germline V gene sequence: CDR1 SQVTM, CDR2 ANQGSEA. CDR3 size: 13 residues. The CDR3: CSVVGGRGYEQYF.

The V call is TRBV12-3 or TRBV12-4, the J call TRBJ2-7. The CDR3 runs to 13 residues. CDR3 residues: CASSLGDPYEQYF.

V and J are TRBV28 and TRBJ2-3; TCRdb's assignment of TRBD2 cannot be checked, as there is no DNA. The CDR3 runs to 20 residues. Germline CDR1 is MDHEN and CDR2 is SYDVKM. The chain's CDR3 is CASGLSGSVFWGRGTDTQYF.

This clonotype shows up as hyperexpanded by frequency. The CDR3 protein is CSARGPTTEDTEAFF. This chain joins TRBV20-1 and TRBJ1-1; the D call from TCRdb, TRBD1, cannot be confirmed without DNA. This CDR3 region has 15 residues. CDR1 is DFQATT and CDR2 is SNEGSKA in the germline V gene (reference sequence).

This clonotype is large by frequency. The chain uses TRBV30 and TRBJ1-1. Germline CDR1 and CDR2: GTSNPN and SVGIG (reference sequence). The CDR3 spans 13 residues. CDR3: CAWSISQDTEAFF.

The rearrangement joins TRBV5-1 to TRBJ2-1; lacking DNA, the TRBD1 call made by TCRdb goes unchecked. Germline V gene sequence: CDR1 SGHRS, CDR2 YFSETQ. This CDR3 has 11 residues. CDR3 amino acids: CASKEGAEQFF.

By frequency, this clonotype registers medium-sized (0.01 to 0.1%). The chain employs TRBV13 and TRBJ2-7; TCRdb outputs TRBD1, but without DNA this stays unchecked. Germline V gene data show CDR1 as PRHDT and CDR2 as FYEKMQ (reference sequence). The CDR3 is made up of 14 amino acids. CDR3 protein: CASSPGTGNYEQYF.

The gene calls are TRBV29-1 and TRBJ1-2; no DNA is available, so the TRBD1 call from TCRdb remains unchecked. This CDR3 has 13 amino acids. The germline gives CDR1 SQVTM, CDR2 ANQGSEA. This chain's CDR3 is CSVSTGRQRGYTF.

V and J are TRBV16 and TRBJ1-1. The CDR3 runs 14 residues. Germline CDR1 and CDR2: KGHSY and FQNENV. CDR3 residues: CASSQSMGDTEAFF.

CDR3: CASSFGGTQETQYF. V usage is TRBV7-3 and J usage is TRBJ2-5. Germline-derived CDR1 and CDR2 are SGHTA and FQGTGA. This CDR3 is built from 14 residues.

The chain joins TRBV5-1 to TRBJ2-7; the TCRdb D gene call, TRBD2, has no DNA to confirm it. Germline CDR1 and CDR2: SGHRS and YFSETQ. This CDR3 has 14 residues. The CDR3 loop reads CASSLRAGRDEQYF.

The chain recombines TRBV4-1 with TRBJ1-1. The CDR3 sequence is 14 residues long. Germline loops: CDR1 MGHRA, CDR2 YSYEKL. CDR3 protein: CASSQAWGNTEAFF.

The chain joins TRBV5-4 to TRBJ2-2. Germline V CDR1 and CDR2: SGHNT, YYREEE (reference sequence). The CDR3 loop spans 14 amino acids. CDR3 in amino acids: CASSVAVNTGELFF. Together with reference TRBV5-4 and TRBJ2-2, the CDR3 gives the full variable domain: ETGVTQSPTHLIKTRGQQVTLRCSSQSGHNTVSWYQQALGQGPQFIFQYYREEENGRGNFPPRFSGLQFPNYSSELNVNALELDDSALYLCASSVAVNTGELFFGEGSRLTVL.